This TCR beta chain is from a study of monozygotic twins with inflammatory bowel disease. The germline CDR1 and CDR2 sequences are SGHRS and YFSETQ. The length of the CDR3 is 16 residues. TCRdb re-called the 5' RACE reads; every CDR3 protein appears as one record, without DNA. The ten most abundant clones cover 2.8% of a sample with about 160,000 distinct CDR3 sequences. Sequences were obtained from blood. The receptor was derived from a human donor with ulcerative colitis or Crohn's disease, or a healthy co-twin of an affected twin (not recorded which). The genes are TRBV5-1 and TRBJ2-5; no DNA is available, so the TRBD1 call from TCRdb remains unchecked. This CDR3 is CASSLDVPGGQGTQYF. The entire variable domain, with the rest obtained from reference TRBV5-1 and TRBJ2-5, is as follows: KAGVTQTPRYLIKTRGQQVTLSCSPISGHRSVSWYQQTPGQGLQFLFEYFSETQRNKGNFPGRFSGRQFSNSRSEMNVSTLELGDSALYLCASSLDVPGGQGTQYFGPGTRLLVL.